Listed here are 23 T cell receptor beta chains from one sample, sequenced in a study of neurological immune-mediated disorders. Indicated time point: technical triplicate 3. One entry per CDR3 protein, called by TCRdb with MiXCR from the 5' RACE reads. The sample consists of approximately 40,000 distinct CDR3 sequences, about 22% of them appearing once. Sample: PBMCs. The receptor source for this set is a man in his sixties with HTLV-1-associated myelopathy (HAM/TSP).

This clonotype was detected ten times or more. The gene calls are TRBV27 and TRBJ2-1; maybe TRBD2 (7 bases). V lost 3 bases, J lost 9 bases, and 18 bases lay in between. Per germline, CDR1 MNHEY and CDR2 SMNVEV (reference sequence). The CDR3 runs to 15 residues. Here the CDR3 reads CASSFQRDLGGEQFF. In nucleotides, the CDR3 is TGTGCCAGCAGTTTCCAGCGGGACCTAGGGGGTGAGCAGTTCTTC.

This clonotype was recorded at least ten times. The chain is built from TRBV6-5 and TRBJ2-7; TRBD2 is a possible D gene (5 bases). The CDR3 consists of 12 residues. V lost 3 bases and J lost 8, with 11 bases in between. The germline V gene encodes CDR1 MNHEY and CDR2 SVGAGI. The CDR3 reads CASSYSPGKQYF. CDR3 DNA: TGTGCCAGCAGTTATTCCCCCGGGAAGCAGTACTTC.

This clonotype was counted ten times or more. The V and J genes are TRBV20-1 and TRBJ2-1, with 7 bases lining up with TRBD2. The CDR3 runs 14 residues. V lost 7 bases and J lost 4; bases outside the gene matches: 10. CDR1 is DFQATT and CDR2 is SNEGSKA in the germline V gene (reference sequence). CDR3 nucleotides: TGCAGTGGGTTCGAGGGAGGGAATTACAATGAGCAGTTCTTC. Its protein product is CSGFEGGNYNEQFF.

This clonotype was counted many times. The V call is TRBV3-1, the J call TRBJ1-3; no clear D gene. The ends were cut back, 1 base at V and 2 bases at J, with 0 bases in the middle. This CDR3 region has 12 residues. The germline CDR1 and CDR2 sequences are LGHDT and YNNKEL (reference sequence). The CDR3 DNA follows: TGTGCCAGCAGCCAAGCTGGAAACACCATATATTTT. It encodes CASSQAGNTIYF.

This clonotype was counted at least ten times. The V and J genes are TRBV12-3 or TRBV12-4 and TRBJ2-1; 7 positions match TRBD2. V lost 3 bases to trimming and J lost 0 bases; unmatched junction nucleotides: 5. The CDR3 contains 16 residues. CDR3 DNA sequence: TGTGCCAGCAGTTTGGGATCTAGCGGCTCCTACAATGAGCAGTTCTTC. Encoded protein: CASSLGSSGSYNEQFF.

This clonotype was counted ten times or more. The rearrangement joins TRBV5-6 to TRBJ2-7; either TRBD1 or TRBD2 may fit D (6 bases each). The CDR3 runs to 13 residues. V was pared by 3 bases and J by 6 bases, with 13 bases between. CDR1 and CDR2 from the germline V gene are SGHDT and YYEEEE. The CDR3 sequence is CASSSRGGFEQYF. CDR3 DNA sequence: TGTGCCAGCAGCTCCAGAGGGGGGTTCGAGCAGTACTTC.

This clonotype was seen at least ten times. This rearrangement joins TRBV29-1 to TRBJ2-1, with D possibly TRBD2 on 7 matching bases. This CDR3 has 14 amino acids. The germline V and J ends were trimmed by 6 bases and 1 base, with 13 bases remaining between them. Germline V gives CDR1 SQVTM, CDR2 ANQGSEA. CDR3 bases: TGCAGCGTGGAGGCGGGGGCGTCCTACAATGAGCAGTTCTTC. This codes for CSVEAGASYNEQFF.

This clonotype was counted ten times or more. The chain employs TRBV5-1 and TRBJ1-1; D not resolved. From germline, CDR1 is SGHRS and CDR2 YFSETQ. Trimming took off 1 base at V and 1 base at J, with 5 bases between the two ends. CDR3 length equals 13 residues. The CDR3 sequence is CASSLTRNTEAFF. The DNA for the CDR3 is TGCGCCAGCAGCTTGACAAGGAACACTGAAGCTTTCTTT. Based on the CDR3 plus reference TRBV5-1 and TRBJ1-1, the full variable domain is KAGVTQTPRYLIKTRGQQVTLSCSPISGHRSVSWYQQTPGQGLQFLFEYFSETQRNKGNFPGRFSGRQFSNSRSEMNVSTLELGDSALYLCASSLTRNTEAFFGQGTRLTVV.

At least ten counts were recorded for this clonotype. This chain joins TRBV7-2 and TRBJ2-1; TRBD2 agrees at 12 bases. V was clipped by 0 bases and J by 2 bases; unmatched bases: 5. The CDR3 sequence is 18 residues long. CDR1 is SGHTA, CDR2 FQGNSA, per germline. The CDR3, as DNA: TGTGCCAGCAGCTTAGCCCGGACTAGCGGGAATACCTACAATGAGCAGTTCTTC. Its protein product is CASSLARTSGNTYNEQFF.

Many counts were recorded for this clonotype. The chain has TRBV20-1 and TRBJ1-2, with a tentative D call TRBD1 (6 bases). Between the trimmed V and J ends, which lost 6 bases and 4 bases, there was a span of 9 bases. The CDR3 consists of 11 residues. CDR1 and CDR2 (germline): DFQATT, SNEGSKA (reference sequence). The CDR3 region is CSAGGGYGYTF. CDR3 in DNA: TGCAGTGCGGGGGGCGGCTATGGCTACACCTTC.

The rearrangement uses TRBV28 and TRBJ2-1; D uncertain. Looked up from germline, CDR1 is MDHEN and CDR2 is SYDVKM. The CDR3 is made up of 11 amino acids. V shed 7 bases and J shed 8 bases, with 9 bases lying between them. The CDR3 reads CASNTYDEQFF. DNA of the CDR3: TGTGCCAGCAACACTTACGATGAGCAGTTCTTC.

This clonotype has a count of ten or more. The chain joins TRBV10-3 to TRBJ2-1; TRBD2 agrees at 8 bases. The germline V gene encodes CDR1 ENHRY and CDR2 SYGVKD. The trim removed 4 bases at V and 1 base at J, leaving 12 bases unmatched. This CDR3 is 18 amino acids long. In DNA, the CDR3 is TGTGCCATCAGTGGTGGTAGCGGGACACGAGGGTCCTACAATGAGCAGTTCTTC. This codes for CAISGGSGTRGSYNEQFF.

In this sample, this clonotype turned up many times. The chain links TRBV6-1 to TRBJ1-6, with D unclear. The germline V gene encodes CDR1 MNHNS and CDR2 SASEGT. This CDR3 spans 16 amino acids. The V and J ends lost 1 base and 3 bases respectively, with 10 bases between them. The CDR3 region is CASSEDSDNYNSPLHF. DNA for the CDR3: TGTGCCAGCAGTGAAGACAGCGATAACTATAATTCACCCCTCCACTTT.

This clonotype was picked up many times. The chain couples TRBV6-5 to TRBJ1-2; D call uncertain. Germline CDR1 is MNHEY and CDR2 is SVGAGI. V was cut by 0 bases and J by 7 bases, with 6 bases left in between. CDR3 length: 12 residues. CDR3 residues: CASSYSHGGYTF. The CDR3 nucleotides are TGTGCCAGCAGTTACTCCCATGGTGGCTACACCTTC.

The CDR3 loop reads CASSPGSGQGNYGYTF. In DNA, the CDR3 is TGCGCCAGCAGCCCTGGTTCCGGACAGGGGAACTATGGCTACACCTTC. This chain connects TRBV5-1 to TRBJ1-2, with 9 bases lining up with TRBD1. Per germline, CDR1 SGHRS and CDR2 YFSETQ. The CDR3 contains 16 residues. V trimming: 4 bases; J trimming: 2 bases; junction bases outside the gene matches: 9.

The gene calls are TRBV29-1 and TRBJ1-2, with D hard to call. The CDR3 consists of 12 residues. Trimming shortened V by 3 bases and J by 4 bases, and 9 bases separated the two germline ends. The germline CDR1 and CDR2 sequences are SQVTM and ANQGSEA. This chain's CDR3 is CSVEKQSYGYTF. CDR3 DNA sequence: TGCAGCGTTGAGAAACAGTCCTATGGCTACACCTTC.

In this sample, this clonotype turned up many times. This chain uses TRBV20-1 with TRBJ2-3; tentatively, D is TRBD1 (5 bases). Trimming removed 4 bases at V and 3 bases at J, with 14 bases between. This CDR3 region has 14 residues. Germline CDR1 and CDR2: DFQATT and SNEGSKA (reference sequence). In DNA form, the CDR3 reads TGCAGTGCTAAACAGGTCGCCAAGACAGATACGCAGTATTTT. Amino acids: CSAKQVAKTDTQYF.

This clonotype was detected ten times or more. V is TRBV3-1 and J is TRBJ2-5; D gene uncertain. CDR1 LGHDT and CDR2 YNNKEL come from the germline V gene (reference sequence). V lost 0 bases to trimming and J lost 1 base, with 15 bases between them. The CDR3 is 17 residues long. CDR3 amino acids: CASSQDRASFIQETQYF. The DNA of the CDR3 is TGTGCCAGCAGCCAAGATCGGGCTAGTTTTATCCAAGAGACCCAGTACTTC.

The rearrangement uses TRBV2 and TRBJ2-1, with 13 bases aligning to TRBD2. The CDR3 length is 15 residues. Germline-derived CDR1 and CDR2 are SNHLY and FYNNEI. V gave up 6 bases and J gave up 6 bases; unmatched junction bases: 5. CDR3 DNA sequence: TGTGCCAGCAGGAGGGGGACTAGCGGGATCAATGAGCAGTTCTTC. Translated, it gives CASRRGTSGINEQFF. The full variable domain, rest sourced from reference TRBV2 and TRBJ2-1, is EPEVTQTPSHQVTQMGQEVILRCVPISNHLYFYWYRQILGQKVEFLVSFYNNEISEKSEIFDDQFSVERPDGSNFTLKIRSTKLEDSAMYFCASRRGTSGINEQFFGPGTRLTVL.

CDR3 in amino acids: CASSGKGEAGANVLTF. The CDR3 DNA follows: TGTGCCAGTAGTGGTAAGGGAGAGGCTGGGGCCAACGTCCTGACTTTC. This rearrangement joins TRBV19 to TRBJ2-6; D is perhaps TRBD2 (5 bases). Germline CDR1 and CDR2: LNHDA and SQIVND (reference sequence). V was clipped by 5 bases and J by 2 bases, with 13 bases between them. The CDR3 is made up of 16 amino acids.

The chain uses TRBV9 and TRBJ2-7, with 12 bases fitting TRBD2. Trimming took 4 bases from V and 7 from J; bases not matched to a gene: 9. This CDR3 contains 15 residues. From germline, CDR1 is SGDLS and CDR2 YYNGEE. In DNA, the CDR3 is TGTGCCAGCAGCCCGGCTAGCGGGAGGGTTGAAGAGCAGTACTTC. Its protein product is CASSPASGRVEEQYF.

This clonotype was counted at least ten times. The CDR3 sequence is CASSLGRSGANVLTF. DNA of the CDR3: TGTGCCAGCAGCTTAGGGCGCTCTGGGGCCAACGTCCTGACTTTC. The chain links TRBV5-6 to TRBJ2-6; no clear D gene. V lost 2 bases to trimming and J lost 0 bases, with 6 bases between them. Germline V gives CDR1 SGHDT, CDR2 YYEEEE. The CDR3 spans 15 residues.

This clonotype was counted many times. This may arise from a read error, as a much more abundant clone is one base away. The rearrangement links TRBV9 to TRBJ1-1; unclear D gene. In germline, CDR1 is SGDLS, CDR2 YYNGEE. V was cut by 0 bases and J by 1 base, with 4 bases left in between. This CDR3 has 13 residues. CDR3 sequence reads: CASSVVWNTEAFF. In DNA, the CDR3 is TGTGCCAGCAGCGTAGTGTGGAACACTGAAGCTTTCTTT.